The 4 T cell receptor beta chains given below trace back to one sample, sequenced in a study of control samples from healthy donors and cancer patients. Only in-frame clones appear in the TCRdb table, and some are missing; sequencing was by immunoSEQ multiplex PCR. Of about 160,000 clones listed, roughly 95% are singletons. Material for sequencing was blood. The receptors were gathered from a woman in her 30s in good health.

As concerns this clone: In the same sample, other DNA sequences code for this CDR3. The rearrangement joins TRBV6-5 to TRBJ1-3; 8 bases align to TRBD1. Germline V gene sequence: CDR1 MNHEY, CDR2 SVGAGI. Trimming removed 4 bases from V and 2 bases from J; junction bases left unmatched: 4. This CDR3 comprises 15 residues. CDR3 in DNA: TGTGCCAGCAGTTTTGGACAGGGAGCTGGAAACACCATATATTTT. Protein product: CASSFGQGAGNTIYF.

This rearrangement joins TRBV9 to TRBJ1-3; D is unresolved. Deletions cut 4 bases from V and 0 bases from J, with 14 bases between. The V gene's germline CDR1 is SGDLS and CDR2 YYNGEE. This CDR3 has 16 residues. The CDR3 DNA reads TGTGCCAGCAGCCCCTTCGACGGAATCTCTGGAAACACCATATATTTT. Amino acid sequence: CASSPFDGISGNTIYF.

The rearrangement uses TRBV10-3 and TRBJ2-3; D perhaps matches TRBD1 (6 bases). CDR3 size: 14 residues. V shed 9 bases and J shed 4 bases, with 17 bases lying between them. The germline V gene has CDR1 ENHRY and CDR2 SYGVKD. The CDR3 loop reads CAIRTEDFADTQYF. The DNA of the CDR3 is TGTGCCATAAGGACAGAGGACTTTGCAGATACGCAGTATTTT.

This clone has only one observation. CDR3 in amino acids: CASSDTGGDTGELFF. The DNA for the CDR3 is TGTGCCAGTAGTGACACAGGGGGAGACACCGGGGAGCTGTTTTTT. The V gene is TRBV19, the J gene TRBJ2-2; 8 bases fit TRBD1. Per germline, CDR1 LNHDA and CDR2 SQIVND (reference sequence). This CDR3 contains 15 residues. V shed 5 bases, J shed 3 bases, and the junction held 5 bases outside the gene matches.